Here is one T cell receptor beta chain with its context. Its antigen is still unknown. Base qualities are missing; no much larger clone stands one base away. The data belong to a study of CD8 T cells in ankylosing spondylitis (dated by TCRdb to 2017 to 2019). The study in broad terms: To find TCR variants linked to disease, the study profiled T cell receptor beta repertoires in ankylosing spondylitis patients and healthy donors. In total, the full study cohort was made up of 85 to 140 healthy donors and about two dozen ankylosing spondylitis patients. Peripheral blood was sampled, and synovial fluid was additionally collected from ankylosing spondylitis patients. Broad study findings and their caveats: A TCR beta motif of about eight highly homologous amino acid variants appeared characteristic of blood from ankylosing spondylitis patients. Some of the motif variants had been reported before in the synovial fluid and blood of reactive arthritis patients, a finding that suggests common disease-initiation mechanisms. Significant enrichment of the disease-linked clones was reported in matched synovial fluid samples from ankylosing spondylitis patients. In peripheral blood, the disease-linked clones were found at relatively low frequencies and had a CD8+ phenotype.

Sequencing was carried out with an Illumina HiSeq 2500. Quantitative 5'-RACE with molecular barcodes was the method used to prepare the TCR beta libraries. The paper's data handling went like this. A new computational method based on a probabilistic model of VDJ rearrangement was used to identify disease-linked TCR variants. TCRdb passed the public sequencing reads through fastp at Q25 and MiXCR, retaining productive beta sequences. Each entry merges the rows of one CDR3 protein and shows their most common DNA and genes. None of the V and J calls come from the authors' own analysis; TCRdb made them. Across this sample there are around 150,000 distinct CDR3 sequences, with around 20% seen only once. The ten largest clones take up around 7.6% of the sample. Between the V and J ends, shortened by 4 bases and 0 bases respectively, the junction contains 12 bases. Measured from the cysteine to the phenylalanine, the CDR3 is 15 residues long. Only the CDR3 part of the read is kept: 45 bases, read in frame from the first base.

Material: blood, either unsorted or a sorted T cell fraction (not recorded which). The sequence is built from TRBV12-3 or TRBV12-4 and TRBJ1-2; the D gene remains uncertain. This TCR derives from a male donor with ankylosing spondylitis or in good health (not recorded which). The CDR3 reads CASSSVGVPNYGYTF. The nucleotide sequence is given as TGTGCCAGCAGTTCCGTGGGTGTCCCTAACTATGGCTACACCTTC.